The 30 T cell receptor beta chains in this list originate from one sample, sequenced in a study of blood T cells in healthy people across ages. Using a J-beta primer mix together with a sample-barcoded 5' primer, a second PCR was run for roughly 7 to 12 cycles. From the 5' RACE reads, TCRdb called clonotypes with MiXCR, one entry per CDR3 protein. The sample holds hundreds of thousands of distinct CDR3 sequences; around three fifths are singletons and the top ten take 20% to 30%. Sequencing used blood. The receptors derive from a man aged 40-49 years in good health.

This rearrangement joins TRBV7-9 to TRBJ2-5; 7 bases align to TRBD1. Germline-derived CDR1 and CDR2 are SEHNR and FQNEAQ (reference sequence). The CDR3 is 15 amino acids. The V gene end was trimmed by 1 base and the J gene end by 11 bases; junction bases not matched to a gene: 13. This CDR3 is CASSLDGQVYNEQYF. The DNA of the CDR3 is TGTGCCAGCAGCTTAGATGGACAGGTATACAATGAGCAGTACTTC.

The chain joins TRBV20-1 to TRBJ2-3; D perhaps matches TRBD2 (6 bases). CDR1 DFQATT and CDR2 SNEGSKA come from the germline V gene (reference sequence). CDR3 length equals 16 residues. V lost 6 bases to trimming and J lost 2 bases, with 21 bases between them. The CDR3 DNA reads TGCAGTGCGGTTTTGGGGGGTGATCCCTTCACAGATACGCAGTATTTT. Translated, it gives CSAVLGGDPFTDTQYF.

The V and J genes are TRBV20-1 and TRBJ1-2; 7 positions agree with TRBD1. Germline V gene sequence: CDR1 DFQATT, CDR2 SNEGSKA (reference sequence). The CDR3 consists of 15 residues. The V gene end was trimmed by 1 base and the J gene end by 5 bases; junction bases not matched to a gene: 10. The CDR3 protein is CSARVRDSSLYGYTF. The DNA for the CDR3 is TGCAGTGCTAGAGTGAGGGACAGTAGCCTGTATGGCTACACCTTC.

This rearrangement joins TRBV20-1 to TRBJ2-5, with D possibly TRBD1 on 5 matching bases. The CDR3 has 14 residues. Germline V gives CDR1 DFQATT, CDR2 SNEGSKA (reference sequence). The V end was cut by 6 bases, the J end by 6 bases, with 20 bases between. CDR3 in DNA: TGCAGTGCGGATCAGCCTCTGTGGGGCAAGACCCAGTACTTC. It specifies CSADQPLWGKTQYF.

This clonotype appeared a few times. V and J are TRBV6-1 and TRBJ2-5; either TRBD1 or TRBD2 may fit D (6 bases each). Trimming pared 1 base from V and 5 bases from J, leaving 17 bases between. The V gene's germline CDR1 is MNHNS and CDR2 SASEGT. The CDR3 extends over 16 amino acids. DNA for the CDR3: TGTGCCAGCAGTGAAGTTTCCGGGGGCGCGGGGGAGACCCAGTACTTC. Translation: CASSEVSGGAGETQYF.

Here the CDR3 reads CASRSDRVREKLFF. Written as DNA, the CDR3 is TGTGCCAGCAGGTCGGACAGGGTGCGGGAAAAACTGTTTTTT. The V and J genes are TRBV2 and TRBJ1-4; TRBD1 matches 8 bases. V lost 6 bases and J lost 8; bases outside the gene matches: 8. The CDR3 has 14 amino acids. Germline V gene sequence: CDR1 SNHLY, CDR2 FYNNEI.

The chain recombines TRBV14 with TRBJ2-5, with D possibly matching TRBD2 (6 bases). Germline V gene data show CDR1 as SGHDN and CDR2 as FVKESK. V lost 5 bases to trimming and J lost 5 bases, with 21 bases between them. This CDR3 has 16 residues. The CDR3 sequence is CASSAGTSSRLETQYF. CDR3 DNA: TGTGCCAGCAGCGCAGGGACTTCGTCCCGACTGGAGACCCAGTACTTC.

The J gene is TRBJ2-5, the V gene TRBV28; TRBD2 is a possible D gene (5 bases). The germline V gene encodes CDR1 MDHEN and CDR2 SYDVKM. Trimming cost V 6 bases and J 9 bases, with 14 bases left between them. CDR3 length: 12 residues. This CDR3 is CASSRWGVAQYF. In DNA, the CDR3 is TGTGCCAGCAGCCGGTGGGGAGTGGCCCAGTACTTC.

The chain combines TRBV28 with TRBJ2-1; the match to TRBD2 covers 10 bases. Trimming cost V 8 bases and J 10 bases; bases outside gene matches: 20. CDR1 MDHEN and CDR2 SYDVKM come from the germline V gene. The length of the CDR3 is 17 residues. The chain's CDR3 is CASPPRLAGVLDDEQFF. The DNA of the CDR3 is TGTGCCAGCCCGCCTCGGCTAGCGGGGGTCCTGGATGACGAGCAGTTCTTC.

The chain recombines TRBV27 with TRBJ2-2; 8 nucleotides line up with TRBD1. The trim removed 7 bases at V and 5 bases at J, leaving 9 bases unmatched. CDR3 length: 15 amino acids. CDR1 and CDR2 from the germline V gene are MNHEY and SMNVEV (reference sequence). The CDR3 DNA reads TGTGCCAGCACGACAGTCACAGGGGGGACCGGGGAGCTGTTTTTT. Translation: CASTTVTGGTGELFF.

In this sample, this clonotype turned up many times. The chain uses TRBV29-1 and TRBJ2-3; the match to TRBD1 covers 8 bases. The V and J ends lost 7 bases and 6 bases, in that order; junction bases with no gene match: 9. Germline-derived CDR1 and CDR2 are SQVTM and ANQGSEA. The CDR3 is 13 residues long. The CDR3 bases are TGCAGCGCCGGACAGGGAAGTGGGGATACGCAGTATTTT. It specifies CSAGQGSGDTQYF.

The gene calls are TRBV20-1 and TRBJ1-1; D might be TRBD1 (6 bases). The CDR3 sequence is 13 residues long. Looked up from germline, CDR1 is DFQATT and CDR2 is SNEGSKA (reference sequence). The V end was cut by 6 bases, the J end by 10 bases, with 21 bases between. CDR3 nucleotides: TGCAGTGCCGCGGACCAACAGGGACGGGGAGCTTTCTTT. Translation: CSAADQQGRGAFF.

In its sample, this clonotype was seen a few times. The V and J genes are TRBV10-3 and TRBJ1-6; the D is unclear. CDR3 length: 13 residues. The germline V and J ends were trimmed by 6 bases and 1 base, with 4 bases remaining between them. Germline V gene data show CDR1 as ENHRY and CDR2 as SYGVKD. CDR3 sequence (DNA): TGTGCCATCAGGGGATCCTATAATTCACCCCTCCACTTT. Translated: CAIRGSYNSPLHF.

The chain uses TRBV12-3 or TRBV12-4 and TRBJ2-2; D may correspond to TRBD1 or TRBD2 (5 bases each). The V and J ends lost 6 bases and 0 bases respectively, with 14 bases between them. This CDR3 is 16 amino acids long. CDR3: CASRDRGQPNTGELFF. The CDR3 nucleotides read TGTGCCAGCAGAGATCGGGGCCAACCGAACACCGGGGAGCTGTTTTTT.

The chain couples TRBV6-4 to TRBJ2-1, with D perhaps matching TRBD1 (6 bases). Trimming took off 4 bases at V and 6 bases at J, with 16 bases between the two ends. In germline, CDR1 is MRHNA, CDR2 SNTAGT. The CDR3 spans 15 residues. Written as DNA, the CDR3 is TGTGCCAGCAGTGTGGGGGCGCAGGTAGGCAATGAGCAGTTCTTC. It encodes CASSVGAQVGNEQFF.

This clonotype was counted between two and nine times. This chain connects TRBV11-1 to TRBJ2-1, with 7 positions matching TRBD1. There are 15 residues in the CDR3. CDR1 SGHAT and CDR2 FQDESV come from the germline V gene (reference sequence). J lost 7 bases, V lost 6 bases, and 12 bases had no gene match. The CDR3 DNA reads as TGTGCCAGCAGGCCGAGGACAGGCGCTTCGAATGAGCAGTTCTTC. Protein sequence: CASRPRTGASNEQFF.

This sequence joins TRBV28 and TRBJ1-1; TRBD1 aligns across 7 bases. V was pared by 6 bases and J by 0 bases, with 10 bases of the junction left unmatched. The germline gives CDR1 MDHEN, CDR2 SYDVKM. The CDR3 runs 16 residues. The CDR3 sequence: CASSPPVTGVNTEAFF. The CDR3 DNA is TGTGCCAGCAGCCCCCCCGTAACAGGGGTGAACACTGAAGCTTTCTTT. The entire variable domain, with the rest obtained from reference TRBV28 and TRBJ1-1, is as follows: DVKVTQSSRYLVKRTGEKVFLECVQDMDHENMFWYRQDPGLGLRLIYFSYDVKMKEKGDIPEGYSVSREKKERFSLILESASTNQTSMYLCASSPPVTGVNTEAFFGQGTRLTVV.

The chain is built from TRBV7-3 and TRBJ1-2; tentatively, D is TRBD1 (6 bases). This CDR3 spans 15 amino acids. Trimming left V 5 bases short and J 6 bases short, with 19 bases between. Germline V gives CDR1 SGHTA, CDR2 FQGTGA. This CDR3 is CASSEGARGLHGYTF. DNA for the CDR3: TGTGCCAGCAGCGAGGGCGCCAGGGGCTTACATGGCTACACCTTC.

The rearrangement uses TRBV28 and TRBJ2-1; 12 bases are shared with TRBD2. The closer fit of TRBJ2-7 to the DNA end suggests the J call may be wrong. Germline CDR1 and CDR2: MDHEN and SYDVKM. The CDR3 totals 16 residues. CDR3 DNA: TGTGCCAGCAGTCTACCTATACTAGCGGGAGGCAATGAGCAGTACTTC. This encodes CASSLPILAGGNEQYF.

For this clonotype: A junction boundary mismatches the germline segment, possibly from a read error. The V gene is TRBV5-8, the J gene TRBJ1-6; 7 positions match TRBD1. The CDR3 covers 14 residues. Germline CDR1 is SGHTS and CDR2 is YDEGEE. The CDR3 nucleotides read TGTGCCAGCATCCTCGACAGGGATAATTCACCCCCCCACTTT. Its translation is CASILDRDNSPPHF.

This clonotype was seen a handful of times. The chain links TRBV25-1 to TRBJ2-7, with D possibly matching TRBD1 (5 bases). CDR3 length: 12 amino acids. V was clipped by 7 bases and J by 2 bases, with 9 bases between them. Germline CDR1 and CDR2: MGHDK and SYGVNS. The CDR3 loop is CASTTDTYEQYF. The CDR3, as DNA: TGTGCCAGCACCACGGACACCTACGAGCAGTACTTC.

The chain carries TRBV28 and TRBJ2-1; D may be TRBD2 (6 bases). In germline, CDR1 is MDHEN, CDR2 SYDVKM. The V end was cut by 4 bases, the J end by 9 bases, with 10 bases between. CDR3 size: 12 residues. CDR3 coding DNA: TGTGCCAGCAGTTCGCTAGCGTTTGAGCAGTTCTTC. It encodes CASSSLAFEQFF. Using reference TRBV28 and TRBJ2-1 for the parts outside the CDR3, the full variable domain is DVKVTQSSRYLVKRTGEKVFLECVQDMDHENMFWYRQDPGLGLRLIYFSYDVKMKEKGDIPEGYSVSREKKERFSLILESASTNQTSMYLCASSSLAFEQFFGPGTRLTVL.

This clonotype occurred a few times. The chain uses TRBV28 and TRBJ2-3; 7 bases line up with TRBD2. CDR1 MDHEN and CDR2 SYDVKM come from the germline V gene. V shed 6 bases, J shed 2 bases, and the junction held 8 bases outside the gene matches. CDR3 length equals 15 residues. Here the CDR3 reads CASSRAGIPTDTQYF. The CDR3 DNA is TGTGCCAGCAGCCGAGCGGGGATCCCCACAGATACGCAGTATTTT.

Worth noting for this clonotype: An end of the junction does not agree with germline; a read error may underlie this. The gene calls are TRBV5-1 and TRBJ1-1; D uncertain. Germline V gives CDR1 SGHRS, CDR2 YFSETQ. The CDR3 totals 16 residues. The CDR3 spells CTSSLKERAGNTEAFF. The CDR3 DNA sequence: TGCACCAGCAGCCTCAAAGAGAGGGCGGGCAACACTGAAGCTTTCTTT.

This chain joins TRBV5-5 and TRBJ2-1; D not certain. The J call may be incorrect, as the DNA end agrees better with TRBJ2-7. From germline, CDR1 is SGHKS and CDR2 YYEKEE (reference sequence). This CDR3 is 12 amino acids long. CDR3 nucleotides: TGTGCCAGCAGCTTTCTGGGCCACGAGCAGTACTTC. Translated: CASSFLGHEQYF.

This rearrangement joins TRBV6-6 to TRBJ2-7, with 7 bases that match TRBD1. Germline V lookup: CDR1 MNHNY, CDR2 SVGAGI (reference sequence). The V and J ends lost 1 base and 4 bases, in that order; junction bases with no gene match: 7. The CDR3 contains 15 residues. CDR3 sequence: CASSYWAPGGYEQYF. The CDR3 nucleotides are TGTGCCAGCAGTTACTGGGCCCCAGGGGGTTACGAGCAGTACTTC.

This clonotype appeared a few times. The rearrangement joins TRBV7-2 to TRBJ2-5; D is undetermined. V dropped 3 bases and J dropped 2 bases, with 10 bases sitting between them. The germline gives CDR1 SGHTA, CDR2 FQGNSA. The CDR3 length is 14 residues. The CDR3 is CASSFPGRQETQYF. DNA for the CDR3: TGTGCCAGCAGCTTCCCCGGTCGGCAAGAGACCCAGTACTTC.

The table lists this clonotype with a few counts. This may stem from a read error, because a much larger clone lies one nucleotide away. The chain employs TRBV2 and TRBJ2-5; TRBD2 aligns across 14 bases. CDR1 is SNHLY, CDR2 FYNNEI, per germline. CDR3 size: 17 residues. J gave up 11 bases and V 5 bases, and 16 bases lay outside the gene matches. The CDR3 reads CASSYSGLAGVYNEQYF. DNA for the CDR3: TGTGCCAGCAGTTACTCGGGACTAGCGGGAGTATACAATGAGCAGTACTTC.

V gene TRBV7-9 combines with J gene TRBJ1-1; 7 bases map to TRBD1. Unmatched junction bases numbered 10, after V lost 5 bases and J lost 13 bases. There are 12 residues in the CDR3. Germline V gene data show CDR1 as SEHNR and CDR2 as FQNEAQ (reference sequence). This CDR3 is CASSARDSWVFF. DNA of the CDR3: TGTGCCAGCAGCGCCCGGGACAGTTGGGTTTTCTTT.

The rearrangement links TRBV4-2 to TRBJ1-4; D is ambiguous. CDR1 is LGHNA, CDR2 YNFKEQ, per germline. CDR3 length equals 15 residues. V gave up 4 bases and J gave up 8 bases, with 17 bases separating them. CDR3 nucleotides: TGTGCCAGCAGCCCACCGGGAGCCGTGTGGGAAAAACTGTTTTTT. Its protein is CASSPPGAVWEKLFF.